This T cell receptor beta chain appears in the sequencing data of a study of blood T cell repertoires in COVID-19. Turning to the study itself: Both acute and convalescent COVID-19 samples were obtained from the United States, Italy and Spain.

In its sample, this clone was seen once. The CDR3 covers 17 residues. Between the trimmed V and J ends, which lost 8 bases and 2 bases, there was a span of 24 bases. The germline V gene has CDR1 SNHLY and CDR2 FYNNEI. Clones were read by immunoSEQ multiplex PCR, and TCRdb kept only the in-frame ones, dropping some. The table lists about 210,000 clones, 88% of them singletons, with 2% to 2.5% in the top ten. Sequenced input: PBMCs or T cells enriched from blood (not recorded which). This chain links TRBV2 with TRBJ1-2, with a tentative D call TRBD1 (5 bases). The sequence was collected from a woman aged 40 to 50 with acute COVID-19. The DNA of the CDR3 is TGTGCCAGCCGGGCGGGAGGTACAGGAGGGGAGAACTATGGCTACACCTTC. Its protein product is CASRAGGTGGENYGYTF.